The 7 T cell receptor beta chains in this list originate from one sample, sequenced in a study of blood T cell repertoires in COVID-19. Sequenced by immunoSEQ multiplex PCR; TCRdb stores in-frame clones only, minus some. The profile shows around 360,000 clones, roughly 90% of them singletons. Sequenced sample: PBMCs or T cells enriched from blood (not recorded which). All receptors derive from a woman aged 25 to 39 who had recovered from COVID-19.

This clone was observed a handful of times. The chain has TRBV27 and TRBJ1-6; weak D call: TRBD1 (6 bases). CDR3 size: 14 residues. Trimming cost V 6 bases and J 9 bases, with 15 bases left between them. Germline V gene lookup returns CDR1 MNHEY and CDR2 SMNVEV (reference sequence). This chain's CDR3 is CASSLTLRGSPLHF. The CDR3 nucleotides read TGTGCCAGCAGCTTAACCCTCAGGGGTTCACCCCTCCACTTT.

The chain joins TRBV14 to TRBJ1-1; 7 bases align to TRBD1. Germline V lookup: CDR1 SGHDN, CDR2 FVKESK. There are 13 residues in the CDR3. With V trimmed by 1 base and J by 14 bases, 10 bases remained unmatched. The CDR3 is CASSQASWDSLFF. As DNA, the CDR3 is TGTGCCAGCAGCCAAGCTTCATGGGACAGCCTGTTCTTT.

V gene TRBV11-2 combines with J gene TRBJ1-2; 10 bases line up with TRBD1. Germline V gives CDR1 SGHAT, CDR2 FQNNGV. The CDR3 consists of 15 residues. After removal of 5 bases from V and 0 bases from J, the junction contained 3 bases not matched to a gene. The CDR3 region is CASSRGQGANYGYTF. In DNA form, the CDR3 reads TGTGCCAGCAGCCGCGGACAGGGGGCTAACTATGGCTACACCTTC.

This chain connects TRBV7-9 to TRBJ1-5; 7 nucleotides match TRBD1. Per the germline V gene, CDR1 is SEHNR and CDR2 is FQNEAQ (reference sequence). V lost 5 bases and J lost 2; bases outside the gene matches: 0. The CDR3 contains 13 residues. The CDR3 DNA follows: TGTGCCAGCAGCCAGGGGGGCAATCAGCCCCAGCATTTT. This codes for CASSQGGNQPQHF. Looking up the rest from reference TRBV7-9 and TRBJ1-5 gives the full variable domain: DTGVSQNPRHKITKRGQNVTFRCDPISEHNRLYWYRQTLGQGPEFLTYFQNEAQLEKSRLLSDRFSAERPKGSFSTLEIQRTEQGDSAMYLCASSQGGNQPQHFGDGTRLSIL.

The chain combines TRBV15 with TRBJ2-1; 12 bases are shared with TRBD1. This CDR3 has 15 residues. V lost 4 bases, J lost 10 bases, and 8 bases stayed unmatched. Germline CDR1 and CDR2: LNHNV and YYDKDF (reference sequence). The CDR3 bases are TGTGCCACCAGCAAGGGCGGGACAGGGGGCCAGGAGCAGTTCTTC. It is translated as CATSKGGTGGQEQFF.

This clone was counted a few times. The chain uses TRBV19 and TRBJ1-2, with TRBD1 identical over 8 bases. Germline CDR1 reads LNHDA; CDR2 reads SQIVND (reference sequence). The length of the CDR3 is 15 residues. With 5 bases clipped from V and 3 bases from J, the junction kept 8 bases outside the gene matches. Here the CDR3 reads CASSPGAGGDYGYTF. The DNA of the CDR3 is TGTGCCAGTAGTCCCGGGGCAGGGGGCGACTATGGCTACACCTTC.

The CDR3 sequence: CASLEGHRLTGNTIYF. The CDR3 nucleotides are TGTGCCTCCCTTGAAGGACACCGGTTGACTGGAAACACCATATATTTT. The rearrangement uses TRBV30 and TRBJ1-3, with a tentative D call TRBD1 (5 bases). This CDR3 region has 16 residues. Trimming pared 7 bases from V and 2 bases from J, leaving 21 bases between. Per the germline V gene, CDR1 is GTSNPN and CDR2 is SVGIG (reference sequence).